Below, 17 T cell receptor beta chains from the same sample are listed, as sequenced in a study of T-cell memory formation after mild COVID-19 (dated by TCRdb to the early 2020s). Libraries were constructed by 5' RACE. Data came from an Illumina NovaSeq 6000. Using fastp trimming at Q25 and MiXCR clonotype assembly, TCRdb reanalyzed the public sequencing data and kept in-frame beta chains. For every CDR3 protein sequence, its rows merge into one entry that carries the most common genes and DNA. This sample comprises about 240,000 distinct CDR3 sequences, approximately 10% of them detected only once. The biggest ten clones account for under 25% of the sample. Sample: PBMCs or a T cell subset sorted from them (not recorded which). These receptors were taken from a man aged 18 to 35 who had mild COVID-19 (a few samples of this study predate the infection). The sample titles of this study are shuffled in the database, so cell type and time point are left out; the donor was told from shared clones.

The V and J genes are TRBV5-1 and TRBJ2-5, with 7 bases lining up with TRBD1. V trimming: 3 bases; J trimming: 1 base; junction bases outside the gene matches: 9. Germline V lookup: CDR1 SGHRS, CDR2 YFSETQ. The CDR3 runs 16 residues. CDR3 bases: TGCGCCAGCAGCTCGAGCGCGACAGGGATCCAAGAGACCCAGTACTTC. Amino acid sequence: CASSSSATGIQETQYF. Full variable domain (outside the CDR3, taken from reference TRBV5-1 and TRBJ2-5): KAGVTQTPRYLIKTRGQQVTLSCSPISGHRSVSWYQQTPGQGLQFLFEYFSETQRNKGNFPGRFSGRQFSNSRSEMNVSTLELGDSALYLCASSSSATGIQETQYFGPGTRLLVL.

This clonotype has a handful of counts. The V and J genes are TRBV27 and TRBJ1-1, with D maybe TRBD1 (5 bases). The CDR3 contains 13 residues. V was clipped by 8 bases and J by 1 base, with 11 bases between them. CDR1 and CDR2 (germline): MNHEY, SMNVEV (reference sequence). The CDR3 reads CASRWGGNTEAFF. In nucleotides, the CDR3 is TGTGCCAGCCGCTGGGGCGGGAACACTGAAGCTTTCTTT.

This clonotype was detected a few times. The chain recombines TRBV7-2 with TRBJ2-3; 9 nucleotides match TRBD1. Germline CDR1 SGHTA, CDR2 FQGNSA. There are 15 residues in the CDR3. Trimming took 4 bases from V and 1 from J; bases not matched to a gene: 3. CDR3 amino acids: CASSSWTGGTDTQYF. CDR3 coding DNA: TGTGCCAGCAGCTCATGGACAGGGGGCACAGATACGCAGTATTTT.

The genes are TRBV7-9 and TRBJ2-5, with D possibly TRBD1 on 6 matching bases. The CDR3 is made up of 13 amino acids. The germline V and J ends were trimmed by 4 bases and 5 bases, with 11 bases remaining between them. Germline loops: CDR1 SEHNR, CDR2 FQNEAQ (reference sequence). The CDR3 nucleotides are TGTGCCAGCAGCTGGACAGTGGGGGAGACCCAGTACTTC. Translated: CASSWTVGETQYF. Full variable domain (remainder filled in from reference TRBV7-9 and TRBJ2-5): DTGVSQNPRHKITKRGQNVTFRCDPISEHNRLYWYRQTLGQGPEFLTYFQNEAQLEKSRLLSDRFSAERPKGSFSTLEIQRTEQGDSAMYLCASSWTVGETQYFGPGTRLLVL.

This clonotype came up many times. This chain links TRBV5-1 with TRBJ2-1, with 9 bases aligning to TRBD1. The CDR3 is made up of 12 amino acids. V shed 4 bases, J shed 9 bases, and the junction held 2 bases outside the gene matches. Germline CDR1 is SGHRS and CDR2 is YFSETQ. CDR3 bases: TGCGCCAGCAGCCAGGACAGGGGTGAGCAGTTCTTC. It is translated as CASSQDRGEQFF.

This clonotype was seen a few times. The rearrangement joins TRBV27 to TRBJ2-5, with TRBD1 as a possible D gene (6 bases). Germline V gene sequence: CDR1 MNHEY, CDR2 SMNVEV (reference sequence). Trimming removed 6 bases at V and 2 bases at J, with 10 bases between. CDR3 length: 13 amino acids. The CDR3 DNA reads as TGTGCCAGCAGAAGAGGACAGCAAGAGACCCAGTACTTC. Protein: CASRRGQQETQYF.

In this sample, this clonotype turned up a few times. The rearrangement joins TRBV6-5 to TRBJ2-7; 9 nucleotides agree with TRBD1. V shed 5 bases, J shed 5 bases, and the junction held 7 bases outside the gene matches. The CDR3 loop spans 14 amino acids. Germline V lookup: CDR1 MNHEY, CDR2 SVGAGI. The CDR3 region is CASSPEGQGDEQYV. CDR3 nucleotide sequence: TGTGCCAGCAGTCCAGAGGGACAGGGAGACGAGCAGTACGTC.

This clonotype was picked up a small number of times. The chain carries TRBV4-2 and TRBJ1-2; D is undetermined. The CDR3 runs to 17 residues. Germline lookup yields CDR1 LGHNA and CDR2 YNFKEQ. Trimming took 0 bases from V and 2 from J, leaving 16 bases between them. CDR3 sequence reads: CASSQDQIGGWNYGYTF. The DNA of the CDR3 is TGTGCCAGCAGCCAAGATCAAATTGGCGGCTGGAACTATGGCTACACCTTC.

The chain combines TRBV20-1 with TRBJ1-2, with D possibly TRBD1 on 5 matching bases. V lost 0 bases and J 7 bases, leaving 15 bases between the germline ends. CDR1 is DFQATT, CDR2 SNEGSKA, per germline (reference sequence). The CDR3 consists of 14 residues. The CDR3 is CSARDERGRAGYTF. CDR3 sequence (DNA): TGCAGTGCTAGAGACGAAAGGGGTCGAGCTGGCTACACCTTC.

The gene calls are TRBV5-6 and TRBJ1-4; 7 bases line up with TRBD1. CDR1 and CDR2 from the germline V gene are SGHDT and YYEEEE. The CDR3 is made up of 15 amino acids. V was pared by 5 bases and J by 4 bases, with 8 bases of the junction left unmatched. The CDR3 nucleotides are TGTGCCAGCAGTCTAATGGCAGGGGGTAATGAAAAACTGTTTTTT. Protein product: CASSLMAGGNEKLFF.

The chain employs TRBV10-3 and TRBJ2-3; D is unclear. The V end was cut by 10 bases, the J end by 4 bases, with 15 bases between. CDR1 ENHRY and CDR2 SYGVKD come from the germline V gene. There are 13 residues in the CDR3. CDR3 bases: TGTGCCACCTGTACCACGCCCTCAGATACGCAGTATTTT. Residues: CATCTTPSDTQYF.

The genes are TRBV20-1 and TRBJ2-2; D remains ambiguous. CDR1 is DFQATT and CDR2 is SNEGSKA in the germline V gene (reference sequence). The ends were cut back, 0 bases at V and 8 bases at J, with 7 bases in the middle. This CDR3 has 12 residues. CDR3 in DNA: TGCAGTGCTAGAGATCGTGCTGGGGAGCTGTTTTTT. It specifies CSARDRAGELFF.

In its sample, this clonotype was seen many times. The rearrangement uses TRBV27 and TRBJ2-3, with 7 bases aligning to TRBD1. V trimming: 4 bases; J trimming: 0 bases; junction bases outside the gene matches: 4. The V gene's germline CDR1 is MNHEY and CDR2 SMNVEV (reference sequence). This CDR3 contains 15 residues. The CDR3 here is CASSSPGGSTDTQYF. The CDR3, as DNA: TGTGCCAGCAGTTCTCCAGGGGGAAGCACAGATACGCAGTATTTT.

The chain uses TRBV7-9 and TRBJ2-7; TRBD2 agrees at 8 bases. Germline trimming cut 3 bases from V and 1 base from J; bases unmatched to any gene: 8. This CDR3 is 16 amino acids long. Germline loops: CDR1 SEHNR, CDR2 FQNEAQ (reference sequence). In DNA, the CDR3 is TGTGCCAGCAGCTTTCTTGTAGCGGGGTGGTCCTACGAGCAGTACTTC. It is translated as CASSFLVAGWSYEQYF. Full variable domain (rest looked up from reference TRBV7-9 and TRBJ2-7): DTGVSQNPRHKITKRGQNVTFRCDPISEHNRLYWYRQTLGQGPEFLTYFQNEAQLEKSRLLSDRFSAERPKGSFSTLEIQRTEQGDSAMYLCASSFLVAGWSYEQYFGPGTRLTVT.

In this sample, this clonotype turned up a few times. The CDR3 DNA sequence: TGCGCCAGCAGCTTCCGGCAGAACACTGAAGCTTTCTTT. Amino acid sequence: CASSFRQNTEAFF. The rearrangement links TRBV5-1 to TRBJ1-1; D gene unclear. From germline, CDR1 is SGHRS and CDR2 YFSETQ. The V end lost 2 bases, the J end lost 1 base, and 6 bases lay between the germline ends. CDR3 length: 13 residues.

A few counts support this clonotype. The rearrangement links TRBV7-2 to TRBJ2-7, with a weak D call TRBD2 (5 bases). V lost 5 bases and J lost 7, with 24 bases in between. This CDR3 is 16 amino acids long. The V gene's germline CDR1 is SGHTA and CDR2 FQGNSA. Here the CDR3 reads CASSGRPWQARDEQYF. CDR3 nucleotides: TGTGCCAGCAGCGGACGCCCCTGGCAGGCGAGGGATGAGCAGTACTTC.

This clonotype turned up a few times. The J gene is TRBJ2-3, the V gene TRBV7-2; D uncertain. CDR1 is SGHTA, CDR2 FQGNSA, per germline. There are 13 residues in the CDR3. Trimming cost V 4 bases and J 2 bases, with 7 bases left between them. This CDR3 reads CASSWANTDTQYF. The CDR3 region has the DNA TGTGCCAGCAGCTGGGCCAACACAGATACGCAGTATTTT. The full variable domain, in which reference TRBV7-2 and TRBJ2-3 provide the parts outside the CDR3, is GAGVSQSPSNKVTEKGKDVELRCDPISGHTALYWYRQSLGQGLEFLIYFQGNSAPDKSGLPSDRFSAERTGGSVSTLTIQRTQQEDSAVYLCASSWANTDTQYFGPGTRLTVL.